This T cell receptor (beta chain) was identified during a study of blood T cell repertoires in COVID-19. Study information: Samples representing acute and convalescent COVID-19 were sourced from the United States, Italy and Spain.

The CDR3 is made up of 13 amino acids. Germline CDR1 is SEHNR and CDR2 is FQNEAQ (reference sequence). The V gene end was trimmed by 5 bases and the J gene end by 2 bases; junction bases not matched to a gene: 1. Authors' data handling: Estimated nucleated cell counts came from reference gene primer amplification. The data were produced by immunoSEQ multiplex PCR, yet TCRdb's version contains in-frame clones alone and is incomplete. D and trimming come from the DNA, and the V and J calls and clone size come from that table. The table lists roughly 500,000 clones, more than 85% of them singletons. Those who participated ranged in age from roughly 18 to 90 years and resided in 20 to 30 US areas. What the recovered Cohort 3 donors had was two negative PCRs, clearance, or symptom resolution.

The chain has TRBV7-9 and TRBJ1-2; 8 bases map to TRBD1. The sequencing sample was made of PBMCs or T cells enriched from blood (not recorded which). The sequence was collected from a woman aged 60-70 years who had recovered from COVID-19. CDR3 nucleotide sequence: TGTGCCAGCAGCCGACAGGGGAACTATGGCTACACCTTC. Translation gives CASSRQGNYGYTF.